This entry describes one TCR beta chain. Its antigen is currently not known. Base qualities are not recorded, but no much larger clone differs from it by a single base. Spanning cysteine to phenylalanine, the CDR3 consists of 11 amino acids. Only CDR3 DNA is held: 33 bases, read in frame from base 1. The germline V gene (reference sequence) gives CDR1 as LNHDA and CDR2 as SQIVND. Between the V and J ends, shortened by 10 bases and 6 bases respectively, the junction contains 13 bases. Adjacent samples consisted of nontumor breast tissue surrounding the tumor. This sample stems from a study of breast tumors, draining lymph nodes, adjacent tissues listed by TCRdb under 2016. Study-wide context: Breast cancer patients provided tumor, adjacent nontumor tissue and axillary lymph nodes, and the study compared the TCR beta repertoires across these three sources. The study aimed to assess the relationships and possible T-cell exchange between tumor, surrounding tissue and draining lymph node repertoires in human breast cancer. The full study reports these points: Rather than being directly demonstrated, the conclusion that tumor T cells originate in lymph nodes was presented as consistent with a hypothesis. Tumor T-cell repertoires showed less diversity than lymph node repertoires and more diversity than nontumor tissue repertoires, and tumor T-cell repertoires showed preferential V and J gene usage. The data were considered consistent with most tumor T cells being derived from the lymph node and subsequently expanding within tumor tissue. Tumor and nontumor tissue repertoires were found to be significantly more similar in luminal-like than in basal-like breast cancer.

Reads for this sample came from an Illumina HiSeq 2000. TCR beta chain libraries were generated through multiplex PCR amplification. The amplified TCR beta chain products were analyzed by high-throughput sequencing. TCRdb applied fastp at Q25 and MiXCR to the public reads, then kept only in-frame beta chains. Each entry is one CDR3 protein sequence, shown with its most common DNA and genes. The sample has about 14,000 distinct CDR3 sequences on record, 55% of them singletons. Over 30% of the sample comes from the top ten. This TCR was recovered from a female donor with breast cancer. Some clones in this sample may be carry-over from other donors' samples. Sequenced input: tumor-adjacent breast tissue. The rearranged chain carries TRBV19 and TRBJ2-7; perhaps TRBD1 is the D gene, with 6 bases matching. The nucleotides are TGTGCCACGGAGGCAGGGGCCGAGCAGTACTTC. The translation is CATEAGAEQYF. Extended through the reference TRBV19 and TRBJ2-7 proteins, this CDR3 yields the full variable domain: DGGITQSPKYLFRKEGQNVTLSCEQNLNHDAMYWYRQDPGQGLRLIYYSQIVNDFQKGDIAEGYSVSREKKESFPLTVTSAQKNPTAFYLCATEAGAEQYFGPGTRLTVT.